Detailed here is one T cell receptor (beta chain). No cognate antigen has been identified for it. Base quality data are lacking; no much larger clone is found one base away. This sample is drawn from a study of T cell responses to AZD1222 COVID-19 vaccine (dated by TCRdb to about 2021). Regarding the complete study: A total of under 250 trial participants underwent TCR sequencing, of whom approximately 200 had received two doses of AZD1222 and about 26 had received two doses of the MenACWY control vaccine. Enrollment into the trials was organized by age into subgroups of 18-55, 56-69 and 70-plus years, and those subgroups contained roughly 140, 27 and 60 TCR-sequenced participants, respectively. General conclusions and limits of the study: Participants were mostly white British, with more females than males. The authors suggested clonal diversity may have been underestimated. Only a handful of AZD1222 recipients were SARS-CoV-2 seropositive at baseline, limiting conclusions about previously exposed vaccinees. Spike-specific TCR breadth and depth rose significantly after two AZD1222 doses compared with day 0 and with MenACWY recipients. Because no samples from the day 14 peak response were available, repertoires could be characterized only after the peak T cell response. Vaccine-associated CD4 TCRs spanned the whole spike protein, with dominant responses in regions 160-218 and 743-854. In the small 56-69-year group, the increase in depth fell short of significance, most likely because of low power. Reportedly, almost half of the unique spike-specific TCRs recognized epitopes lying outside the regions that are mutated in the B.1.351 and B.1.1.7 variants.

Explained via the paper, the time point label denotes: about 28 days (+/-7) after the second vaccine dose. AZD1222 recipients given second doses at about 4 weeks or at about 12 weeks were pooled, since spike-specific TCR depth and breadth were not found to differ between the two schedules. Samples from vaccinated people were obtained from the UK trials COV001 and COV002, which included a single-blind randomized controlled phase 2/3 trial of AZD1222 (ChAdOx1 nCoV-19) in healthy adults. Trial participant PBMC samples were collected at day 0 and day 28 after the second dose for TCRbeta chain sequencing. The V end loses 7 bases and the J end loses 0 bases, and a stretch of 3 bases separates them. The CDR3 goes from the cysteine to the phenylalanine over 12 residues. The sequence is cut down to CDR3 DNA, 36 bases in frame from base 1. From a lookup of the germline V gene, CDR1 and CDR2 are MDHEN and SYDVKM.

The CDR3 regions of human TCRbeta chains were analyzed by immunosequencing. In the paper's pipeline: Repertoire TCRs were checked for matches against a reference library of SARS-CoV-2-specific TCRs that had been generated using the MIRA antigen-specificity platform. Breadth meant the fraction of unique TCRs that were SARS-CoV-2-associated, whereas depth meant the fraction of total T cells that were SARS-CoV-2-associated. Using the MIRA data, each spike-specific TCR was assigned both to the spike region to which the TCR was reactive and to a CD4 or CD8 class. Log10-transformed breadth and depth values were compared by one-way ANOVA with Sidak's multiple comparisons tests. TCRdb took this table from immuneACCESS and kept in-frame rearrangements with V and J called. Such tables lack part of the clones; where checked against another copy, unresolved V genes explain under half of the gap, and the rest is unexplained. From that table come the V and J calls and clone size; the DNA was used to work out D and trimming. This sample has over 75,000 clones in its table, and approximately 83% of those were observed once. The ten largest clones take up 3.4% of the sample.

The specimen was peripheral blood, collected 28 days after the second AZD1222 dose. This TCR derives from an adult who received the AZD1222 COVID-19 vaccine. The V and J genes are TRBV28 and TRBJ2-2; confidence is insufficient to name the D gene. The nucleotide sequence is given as TGTGCCAGCACCTCGAACACCGGGGAGCTGTTTTTT. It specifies CASTSNTGELFF.